This is a list of T cell receptor beta chains from one sample in a study of blood T cell repertoires in COVID-19. The assay was immunoSEQ multiplex PCR, and TCRdb's table has in-frame clones only and misses some. The sample includes approximately 150,000 clones, roughly 80% seen only once; the top ten take roughly 2%. The material sequenced was peripheral blood. Receptor source: a woman over 75 with acute or convalescent COVID-19. Each CDR3 is given with its conserved first and last residue. D genes are given only for firm matches. Size values are once, few and many counts, or a class for expanded clones, and some rows have none.

TRBJ1-1	-	-	TRBV12-3/TRBV12-4	TGTGCCAGCAGTTTCGGGGTCACTGAAGCTTTCTTT	CASSFGVTEAFF
TRBJ1-2	-	TRBD1	TRBV6-5	TGTGCCAGCAGTCGACAGGGGGGGGCTGGCTACACCTTC	CASSRQGGAGYTF
TRBJ1-2	-	TRBD1	TRBV29-1	TGCAGCGCGTCCGACAGGGCGGATGGCTACACCTTC	CSASDRADGYTF
TRBJ2-1	-	-	TRBV9	TGTGCCAGCAGCGTAGCAGCGGGCCCCTACAATGAGCAGTTCTTC	CASSVAAGPYNEQFF
TRBJ2-6	-	-	TRBV4-1	TGCGCCAGCAGCCAAGTTCCGACGGGGGCTGGGGCCAACGTCCTGACTTTC	CASSQVPTGAGANVLTF
TRBJ2-2	-	TRBD1	TRBV29-1	TGCAGCGTGAAGGGACAGGCCAACACCGGGGAGCTGTTTTTT	CSVKGQANTGELFF
TRBJ1-4	-	-	TRBV9	TGTGCCAGCAGCTCTCCCGGGGGTAATGAAAAACTGTTTTTT	CASSSPGGNEKLFF
TRBJ1-1	-	TRBD1	TRBV7-8	TGTGCCAGCAGCTTAATGACAGGGGGCGAAGCTTTCTTT	CASSLMTGGEAFF
TRBJ2-7	-	TRBD2	TRBV5-8	TGTGCCAGCAGCACCGGACTAGCTTACTACGAGCAGTACTTC	CASSTGLAYYEQYF
TRBJ2-1	-	-	TRBV7-9	TGTGCCAGCAGCTTAGCGCGGGTAGCAGCGGACAATGAGCAGTTCTTC	CASSLARVAADNEQFF
TRBJ1-1	once	TRBD1	TRBV9	TGTGCCAGCAGCACCCAACAGGGGACTGAAGCTTTCTTT	CASSTQQGTEAFF
TRBJ2-7	-	TRBD1	TRBV5-1	TGCGCCAGCAGCTTGGCCTGGGACAGGAATTCCTACGAGCAGTACTTC	CASSLAWDRNSYEQYF
TRBJ1-1	-	TRBD1	TRBV19	TGTGCCAGTACCCCCGCAGGGGGACGTACTGAAGCTTTCTTT	CASTPAGGRTEAFF
TRBJ2-3	-	TRBD1	TRBV30	TGTGCCTGGAGCCGGGACAGCTCAAGAGTGGATACGCAGTATTTT	CAWSRDSSRVDTQYF
TRBJ2-3	few	-	TRBV27	TGTGCCAGCAGGCCCCTTTCGGGGACTAGCACAGATACGCAGTATTTT	CASRPLSGTSTDTQYF
TRBJ1-3	-	-	TRBV7-9	TGTGCCAGCAGCGCGGGCACGGGTGGAAACACCATATATTTT	CASSAGTGGNTIYF
TRBJ2-1	-	TRBD2	TRBV18	TGTGCCAGTCACAGCGGGGGGGGGTCGAATGAGCAGTTCTTC	CASHSGGGSNEQFF
TRBJ2-6	-	TRBD1	TRBV6-2/TRBV6-3	TGTGCCAGCAGTTACAGAGGGACAGGGGTCATCTCTGGGGCCAACGTCCTGACTTTC	CASSYRGTGVISGANVLTF
TRBJ2-1	few	-	TRBV12-3/TRBV12-4	TGTGCCAGCAGTCAGGAAACTCCCGATGAGCAGTTCTTC	CASSQETPDEQFF
TRBJ2-1	-	TRBD2	TRBV28	TGTGCCAGCTTAAAAGGACTAGCGAAAGAGCAGTTCTTC	CASLKGLAKEQFF
TRBJ2-6	-	TRBD1	TRBV30	TGTGCCTGGGGGACAGGGAGGTCTGGGGCCAACGTCCTGACTTTC	CAWGTGRSGANVLTF
TRBJ1-2	-	-	TRBV29-1	TGCAGCGTTGAGACCTCCGGGACACTTTATGGCTACACCTTC	CSVETSGTLYGYTF
TRBJ2-7	-	TRBD2	TRBV3-1/TRBV3-2	TGTGCCAGCAGCCAGGGACTAGCGGGAGGCCCCTACGAGCAGTACTTC	CASSQGLAGGPYEQYF
TRBJ2-2	-	TRBD1	TRBV5-1	TGCGCCAGCAGCCTGGCCCCGACAGGGAATACCGGGGAGCTGTTTTTT	CASSLAPTGNTGELFF
TRBJ2-1	-	TRBD2	TRBV2	TGTGCCAGCAGTGAAGTGGCTAGCGGGACCGAGCAGTTCTTC	CASSEVASGTEQFF
TRBJ2-1	-	-	TRBV5-1	TGCGCCAGCAGCCAAGACACCTACAATGAGCAGTTCTTC	CASSQDTYNEQFF
TRBJ1-2	-	TRBD1	TRBV2	TGTGCCAGCAGTGAAGCGACGGGACAGACCTATGGCTACACCTTC	CASSEATGQTYGYTF
TRBJ1-4	-	-	TRBV3-1/TRBV3-2	TGTGCCAGCAGCCAAGCAGGCCGGGGAGCAACTAATGAAAAACTGTTTTTT	CASSQAGRGATNEKLFF
TRBJ2-3	-	-	TRBV27	TGTGCCAGCAGTTTATCGCAGGGCACAGATACGCAGTATTTT	CASSLSQGTDTQYF
TRBJ1-1	-	-	TRBV12-5	TGTGCTAGTGGTTTGGAGACTCGGAACACTGAAGCTTTCTTT	CASGLETRNTEAFF
TRBJ2-7	many	-	TRBV7-9	TGTGCCAGCAGCTTAGCGTCTCTTTCCTACGAGCAGTACTTC	CASSLASLSYEQYF
TRBJ1-2	-	TRBD1	TRBV29-1	TGCAGCGTTGTTTCTCCGGGACAGGGCTATGGCTACACCTTC	CSVVSPGQGYGYTF
TRBJ1-5	-	-	TRBV6-5	TGTGCCAGCAGTTACGACACGTCGGGCAATCAGCCCCAGCATTTT	CASSYDTSGNQPQHF
TRBJ1-4	-	TRBD1	TRBV19	TGTGCCAGCCGTAACAGGGGCACAACTAATGAAAAACTGTTTTTT	CASRNRGTTNEKLFF
TRBJ2-5	-	TRBD2	TRBV5-4	TGTGCCAGCAGCCCAAGGGCTAGCGGCGAGACCCAGTACTTC	CASSPRASGETQYF
TRBJ2-2	many	-	TRBV7-6	TGTGCCAGCAGCCCAGAGGTGTTAGCCGGGAGAAACACCGGGGAGCTGTTTTTT	CASSPEVLAGRNTGELFF